This is a list of T cell receptor beta chains from one sample in a study of T cell responses to AZD1222 COVID-19 vaccine. Using immunoSEQ multiplex PCR, the repertoire was profiled, and TCRdb retains in-frame clones only, with some absent. The sample shows tens of thousands of clones, more than 70% of them seen only once. Here the sequenced sample was peripheral blood, taken on day 0 of AZD1222 vaccination. Receptor source: an adult in good health. Each CDR3 is given with its conserved first and last residue. A D gene is named only where the DNA matches it firmly.

len: 14
d_gene: .
v_gene: TRBV7-3
CDR3aa: CASSRRDFTDTQYF

len: 17
d_gene: TRBD2
v_gene: TRBV2
CDR3aa: CASSDLGLAGGTDTQYF

len: 17
d_gene: TRBD2
v_gene: TRBV10-3
CDR3aa: CAISLISGRLTYNEQFF

len: 16
d_gene: TRBD2
v_gene: TRBV7-2
CDR3aa: CASSFASGTSYNEQFF

len: 14
d_gene: .
v_gene: TRBV9
CDR3aa: CASSSGPSRDEQFF

len: 16
d_gene: .
v_gene: TRBV11-3
CDR3aa: CASSFLARVGVSEAFF

len: 15
d_gene: .
v_gene: TRBV28
CDR3aa: CASSGLQRGDNEQFF

len: 14
d_gene: .
v_gene: TRBV11-1
CDR3aa: CASSLAQLSDTQYF

len: 15
d_gene: .
v_gene: TRBV5-6
CDR3aa: CASTLRGPANYGYTF

len: 15
d_gene: TRBD2
v_gene: TRBV3-1/TRBV3-2
CDR3aa: CASSSLADSYNEQFF

len: 16
d_gene: TRBD1
v_gene: TRBV5-4
CDR3aa: CASRHRDSTNTGELFF

len: 15
d_gene: TRBD1
v_gene: TRBV28
CDR3aa: CASSGGQGARNEQYF

len: 17
d_gene: TRBD2
v_gene: TRBV15
CDR3aa: CATSRGNSGRVSYEQYF

len: 14
d_gene: TRBD1
v_gene: TRBV9
CDR3aa: CASSVEGGGQPQHF

len: 14
d_gene: TRBD2
v_gene: TRBV6-5
CDR3aa: CASRRLAGDHEQFF

len: 12
d_gene: .
v_gene: TRBV7-9
CDR3aa: CASSSDWFMQYF

len: 15
d_gene: .
v_gene: TRBV6-5
CDR3aa: CASSTPGPKADEQYF

len: 14
d_gene: TRBD1
v_gene: TRBV28
CDR3aa: CASSQQGAGETQYF